The rows below give T cell receptor beta chains drawn from one sample of a study of shared clonotypes between healthy human individuals. This table comes from immunoSEQ multiplex PCR, and its TCRdb copy is limited to in-frame clones, with some not included. This sample yields 600,000 to 750,000 clones, of which 72% are seen a single time; about 1.8% belongs to the top ten. Source material: memory CD4+ T cells sorted from blood. The origin of the receptors is a woman between 25 and 40 years old in good health. Both conserved end residues are part of each CDR3. Each record gives: clone size, V gene, D gene, J gene, CDR3 protein, CDR3 DNA. The D gene is left open where the match is weak. A row's size may be missing; if present it is once, few, many or a size class.

once,TRBV29-1,NA,TRBJ2-7,CSVDEGSYEQYF,TGCAGCGTTGACGAGGGCTCCTACGAGCAGTACTTC
NA,TRBV13,NA,TRBJ2-5,CASSWRGEQRETQYF,TGTGCCAGCAGCTGGAGGGGGGAGCAGAGGGAGACCCAGTACTTC
NA,TRBV27,TRBD1,TRBJ2-7,CASCRGQPPEQYF,TGTGCCAGCTGCAGGGGGCAACCCCCCGAGCAGTACTTC
NA,TRBV18,NA,TRBJ2-2,CASSPKEVGELFF,TGTGCCAGCTCACCAAAGGAGGTCGGGGAGCTGTTTTTT
NA,TRBV4-1,NA,TRBJ1-5,CASSQEGRQPQHF,TGCGCCAGCAGCCAAGAAGGTCGTCAGCCCCAGCATTTT
NA,TRBV5-1,NA,TRBJ2-3,CASSRSVADTQYF,TGCGCCAGCAGCCGTAGTGTAGCGGATACGCAGTATTTT
NA,TRBV27,NA,TRBJ2-7,CASRTLGGGVAYEQYF,TGTGCCAGCAGAACCCTAGGCGGCGGAGTGGCCTACGAGCAGTACTTC
NA,TRBV7-3,NA,TRBJ2-1,CASSSQSRSHEQFF,TGTGCCAGCAGCTCACAATCTAGGAGCCATGAGCAGTTCTTC
NA,TRBV28,TRBD2,TRBJ2-7,CASEPGLAYEQYF,TGTGCCAGTGAACCGGGACTAGCCTACGAGCAGTACTTC
NA,TRBV15,NA,TRBJ1-4,CATSSSVAGKKLFF,TGTGCCACCAGCAGTAGTGTGGCAGGGAAAAAACTGTTTTTT
NA,TRBV5-6,NA,TRBJ1-5,CASSLTGIGQPQHF,TGTGCCAGCAGCTTAACAGGGATTGGTCAGCCCCAGCATTTT
NA,TRBV10-1,NA,TRBJ2-5,CASSESARIGTQYF,TGCGCCAGCAGTGAGTCGGCGCGGATTGGGACCCAGTACTTC
NA,TRBV7-6,TRBD2,TRBJ2-3,CASSLHGTSSTDTQYF,TGTGCCAGCAGCCTGCATGGGACTAGCAGTACAGATACGCAGTATTTT
NA,TRBV11-2,NA,TRBJ2-6,CASSFSIISGANVLTF,TGTGCCAGCAGCTTCTCGATCATATCTGGGGCCAACGTCCTGACTTTC
NA,TRBV28,NA,TRBJ2-2,CASSNLGELFF,TGTGCCAGCAGTAATCTCGGGGAGCTGTTTTTT
NA,TRBV30,NA,TRBJ1-5,CAWSYPRQRERDQPQHF,TGTGCCTGGAGTTACCCGAGACAGCGGGAACGGGATCAGCCCCAGCATTTT
few,TRBV15,TRBD2,TRBJ2-3,CATSRRAGASTDTQYF,TGTGCCACCAGCAGGCGAGCGGGAGCGAGCACAGATACGCAGTATTTT
NA,TRBV7-2,NA,TRBJ2-3,CASSPAIRGGTDTQYF,TGTGCCAGCAGCCCGGCAATAAGGGGAGGTACAGATACGCAGTATTTT
NA,TRBV11-2,NA,TRBJ2-2,CASSWTSNTGELFF,TGTGCCAGCAGCTGGACGTCGAACACCGGGGAGCTGTTTTTT
NA,TRBV5-1,NA,TRBJ2-1,CASSKQGSSTYNEQFF,TGCGCCAGCAGCAAACAGGGAAGTTCTACCTACAATGAGCAGTTCTTC
NA,TRBV6-5,TRBD2,TRBJ2-2,CASSSGTSGTGELFF,TGTGCCAGCAGTTCCGGGACTAGCGGCACCGGGGAGCTGTTTTTT
once,TRBV18,NA,TRBJ1-1,CASSPFDRPNTEAFF,TGTGCCAGCTCACCATTCGACAGGCCGAACACTGAAGCTTTCTTT
once,TRBV28,NA,TRBJ1-5,CASRIVEGRGQPQHF,TGTGCCAGCAGGATTGTCGAAGGAAGGGGCCAGCCCCAGCATTTT
NA,TRBV6-6,TRBD1,TRBJ1-3,CASKPQGASGNTIYF,TGTGCCAGCAAACCCCAGGGGGCGAGCGGAAACACCATATATTTT
NA,TRBV5-1,TRBD2,TRBJ2-1,CASSLDSGVYNEQFF,TGCGCCAGCAGCTTGGACAGCGGGGTCTACAATGAGCAGTTCTTC
NA,TRBV28,NA,TRBJ2-7,CASGSSYEQYF,TGTGCCAGTGGGAGCTCCTACGAGCAGTACTTC
few,TRBV2,NA,TRBJ1-5,CASREGGASNQPQHF,TGTGCCAGCAGGGAGGGGGGGGCGAGCAATCAGCCCCAGCATTTT
NA,TRBV19,NA,TRBJ1-5,CASRVTLFGNQPQHF,TGTGCCAGTAGGGTAACACTATTCGGGAATCAGCCCCAGCATTTT
NA,TRBV28,TRBD1,TRBJ1-2,CASRHQGDYGYTF,TGTGCCAGCAGGCATCAGGGGGATTATGGCTACACCTTC
NA,TRBV27,TRBD1,TRBJ2-7,CASSPDRDTYNEQYF,TGTGCCAGCAGTCCTGACAGGGACACCTATAACGAGCAGTACTTC
NA,TRBV25-1,NA,TRBJ1-1,CASSSGLMNTEAFF,TGTGCCAGCAGTAGCGGACTAATGAACACTGAAGCTTTCTTT
NA,TRBV5-1,NA,TRBJ1-1,CASSSSRGETEAFF,TGCGCCAGCAGCTCTAGCAGGGGAGAAACTGAAGCTTTCTTT
NA,TRBV7-9,NA,TRBJ2-1,CASSFVEEQFF,TGTGCCAGCAGCTTTGTGGAAGAGCAGTTCTTC
NA,TRBV28,NA,TRBJ1-5,CASRTGSAASNQPQHF,TGTGCCAGCAGAACAGGGTCAGCCGCTAGCAATCAGCCCCAGCATTTT
many,TRBV6-5,NA,TRBJ1-3,CASRGAYSGNTIYF,TGTGCCAGCCGCGGGGCCTACTCTGGAAACACCATATATTTT
NA,TRBV9,NA,TRBJ2-1,CASSKTDSSSYNEQFF,TGTGCCAGCAGCAAGACGGACAGTAGCTCCTACAATGAGCAGTTCTTC
NA,TRBV6-6,NA,TRBJ2-1,CASSPDKYSYNEQFF,TGTGCCAGCAGTCCAGACAAATACTCCTACAATGAGCAGTTCTTC
NA,TRBV19,TRBD1,TRBJ1-5,CASREDRRSYSNQPQHF,TGTGCCAGTAGAGAGGACAGGCGGAGCTATAGCAATCAGCCCCAGCATTTT
NA,TRBV6-1,TRBD1,TRBJ2-7,CASTGAGYEQYF,TGTGCCAGTACAGGGGCAGGCTACGAGCAGTACTTC
NA,TRBV29-1,TRBD2,TRBJ2-1,CSVEHSGGSSYNEQFF,TGCAGCGTTGAACATTCCGGCGGGAGCTCCTACAATGAGCAGTTCTTC
NA,TRBV28,NA,TRBJ2-7,CASSLFRQIQGEQYF,TGTGCCAGCAGTTTATTTCGCCAGATCCAAGGGGAGCAGTACTTC
NA,TRBV7-9,TRBD2,TRBJ2-1,CASTADGTSAYNEQFF,TGTGCCAGCACCGCAGACGGGACTAGCGCTTACAATGAGCAGTTCTTC
NA,TRBV28,NA,TRBJ2-7,CASSPPALYEQYF,TGTGCCAGCAGTCCACCTGCCCTCTACGAGCAGTACTTC
once,TRBV9,NA,TRBJ2-3,CASSGHSFRTDTQYF,TGTGCCAGCAGCGGGCATAGTTTCCGCACAGATACGCAGTATTTT
NA,TRBV19,TRBD1,TRBJ1-2,CASWDRRGEPKNYGYTF,TGTGCCAGCTGGGACAGGCGGGGAGAACCGAAGAACTATGGCTACACCTTC
few,TRBV11-2,NA,TRBJ1-1,CASSLEENTEAFF,TGTGCCAGCAGCTTAGAAGAAAACACTGAAGCTTTCTTT
NA,TRBV28,NA,TRBJ2-3,CASSSTTDTQYF,TGTGCCAGCAGTTCAACTACAGATACGCAGTATTTT
once,TRBV11-2,NA,TRBJ2-1,CASSLGRFSYNEQFF,TGTGCCAGCAGCTTAGGGAGGTTCTCCTACAATGAGCAGTTCTTC
NA,TRBV5-6,TRBD2,TRBJ2-5,CASSLSGLAGEETQYF,TGTGCCAGCAGCTTGTCGGGACTAGCGGGAGAAGAGACCCAGTACTTC
NA,TRBV27,TRBD2,TRBJ2-6,CASRRGERSGANVLTF,TGTGCCAGCAGGCGGGGGGAAAGGTCTGGGGCCAACGTCCTGACTTTC
NA,TRBV5-1,TRBD1,TRBJ2-3,CASTRTPGTGGPDTQYF,TGCGCCAGCACTAGAACACCCGGGACAGGGGGCCCAGATACGCAGTATTTT